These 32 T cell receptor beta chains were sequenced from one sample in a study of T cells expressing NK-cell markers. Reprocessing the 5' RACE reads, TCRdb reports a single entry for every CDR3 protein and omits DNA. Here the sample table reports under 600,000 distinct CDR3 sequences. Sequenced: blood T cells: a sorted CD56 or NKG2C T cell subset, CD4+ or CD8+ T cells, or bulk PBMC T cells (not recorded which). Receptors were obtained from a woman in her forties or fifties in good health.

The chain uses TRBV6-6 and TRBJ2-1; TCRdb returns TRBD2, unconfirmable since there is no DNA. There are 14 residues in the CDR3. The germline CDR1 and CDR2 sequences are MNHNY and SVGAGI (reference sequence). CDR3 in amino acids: CASSQTSGTNEQFF.

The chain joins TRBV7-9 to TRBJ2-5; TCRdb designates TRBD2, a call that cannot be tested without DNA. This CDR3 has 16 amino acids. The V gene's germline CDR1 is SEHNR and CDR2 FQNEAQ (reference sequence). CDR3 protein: CASSSRVSSGKETQYF.

The CDR3: CASSPRTVNEQFF. The rearrangement links TRBV6-5 to TRBJ2-1; TCRdb returns TRBD1, unconfirmable since there is no DNA. The CDR3 contains 13 residues. CDR1 is MNHEY and CDR2 is SVGAGI in the germline V gene.

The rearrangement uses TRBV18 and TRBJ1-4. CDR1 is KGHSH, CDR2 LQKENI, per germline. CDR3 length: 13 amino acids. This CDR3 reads CASSPNTREKLFF. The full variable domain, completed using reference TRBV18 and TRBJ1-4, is NAGVMQNPRHLVRRRGQEARLRCSPMKGHSHVYWYRQLPEEGLKFMVYLQKENIIDESGMPKERFSAEFPKEGPSILRIQQVVRGDSAAYFCASSPNTREKLFFGSGTQLSVL.

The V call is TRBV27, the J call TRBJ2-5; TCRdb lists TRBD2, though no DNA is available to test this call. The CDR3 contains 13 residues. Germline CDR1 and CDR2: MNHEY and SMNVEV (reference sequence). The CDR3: CASSTRLEETQYF.

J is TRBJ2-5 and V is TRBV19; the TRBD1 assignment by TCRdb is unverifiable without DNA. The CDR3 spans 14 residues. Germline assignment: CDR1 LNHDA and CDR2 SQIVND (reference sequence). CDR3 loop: CATSPLGIQETQYF.

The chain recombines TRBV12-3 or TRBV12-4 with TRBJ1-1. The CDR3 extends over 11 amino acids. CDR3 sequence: CASSSEEVSFF.

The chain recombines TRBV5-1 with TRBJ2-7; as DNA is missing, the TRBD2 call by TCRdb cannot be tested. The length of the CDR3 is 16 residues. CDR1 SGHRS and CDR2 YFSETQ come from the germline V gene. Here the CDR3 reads CASSLGTSSQGYEQYF.

CDR3 sequence reads: CASSQDDEASYQETQYF. The chain recombines TRBV4-1 with TRBJ2-5. The CDR3 covers 17 residues. Germline CDR1 reads MGHRA; CDR2 reads YSYEKL.

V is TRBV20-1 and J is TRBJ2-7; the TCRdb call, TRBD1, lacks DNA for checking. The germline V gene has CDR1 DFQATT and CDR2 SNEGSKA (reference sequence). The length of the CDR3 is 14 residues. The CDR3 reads CSASGDRGSYEQYF.

The CDR3 loop is CASSGVMQADTQYF. V usage is TRBV6-1 and J usage is TRBJ2-3. Germline CDR1 is MNHNS and CDR2 is SASEGT. CDR3 length equals 14 residues.

The CDR3 loop reads CASTRLAVSTDTQYF. The V and J genes are TRBV5-1 and TRBJ2-3; TCRdb's assignment of TRBD2 cannot be checked, as there is no DNA. Germline-derived CDR1 and CDR2 are SGHRS and YFSETQ. CDR3 length: 15 amino acids.

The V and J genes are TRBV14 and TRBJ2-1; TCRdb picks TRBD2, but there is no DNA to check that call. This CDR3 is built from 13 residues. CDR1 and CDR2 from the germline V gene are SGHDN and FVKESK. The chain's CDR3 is CASSPLAGDEQFF.

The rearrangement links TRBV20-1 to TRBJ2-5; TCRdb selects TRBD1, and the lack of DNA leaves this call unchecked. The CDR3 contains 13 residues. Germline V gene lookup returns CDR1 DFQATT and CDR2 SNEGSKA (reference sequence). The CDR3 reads CSARDPGGQTQYF.

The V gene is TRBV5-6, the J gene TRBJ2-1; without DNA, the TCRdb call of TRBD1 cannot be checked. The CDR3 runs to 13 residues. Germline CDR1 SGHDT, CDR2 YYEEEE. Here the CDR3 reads CASSRDRGHEQFF.

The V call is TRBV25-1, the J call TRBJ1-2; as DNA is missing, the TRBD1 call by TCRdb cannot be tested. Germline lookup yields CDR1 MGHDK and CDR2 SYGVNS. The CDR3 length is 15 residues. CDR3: CASSAPGQGALGYTF.

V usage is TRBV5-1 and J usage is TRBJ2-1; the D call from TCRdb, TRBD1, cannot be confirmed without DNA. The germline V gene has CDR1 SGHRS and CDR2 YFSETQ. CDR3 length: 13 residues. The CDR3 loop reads CASSRHRGDEQFF. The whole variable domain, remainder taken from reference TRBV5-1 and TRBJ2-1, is KAGVTQTPRYLIKTRGQQVTLSCSPISGHRSVSWYQQTPGQGLQFLFEYFSETQRNKGNFPGRFSGRQFSNSRSEMNVSTLELGDSALYLCASSRHRGDEQFFGPGTRLTVL.

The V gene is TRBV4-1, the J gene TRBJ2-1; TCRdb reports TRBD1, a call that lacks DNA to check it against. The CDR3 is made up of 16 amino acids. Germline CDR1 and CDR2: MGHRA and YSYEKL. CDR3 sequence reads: CASSQGNRGRYNEQFF.

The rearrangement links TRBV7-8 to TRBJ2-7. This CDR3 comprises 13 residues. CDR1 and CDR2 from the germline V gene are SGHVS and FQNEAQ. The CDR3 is CASSSGDSYEQYF.

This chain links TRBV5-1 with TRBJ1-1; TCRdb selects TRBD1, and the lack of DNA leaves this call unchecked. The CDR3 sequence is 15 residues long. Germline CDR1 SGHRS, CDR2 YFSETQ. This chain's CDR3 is CASSQVVGGNTEAFF. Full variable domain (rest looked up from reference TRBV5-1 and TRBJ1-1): KAGVTQTPRYLIKTRGQQVTLSCSPISGHRSVSWYQQTPGQGLQFLFEYFSETQRNKGNFPGRFSGRQFSNSRSEMNVSTLELGDSALYLCASSQVVGGNTEAFFGQGTRLTVV.

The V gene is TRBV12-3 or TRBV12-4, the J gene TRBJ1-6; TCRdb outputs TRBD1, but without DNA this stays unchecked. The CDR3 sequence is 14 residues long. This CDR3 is CASSLISGQSPLHF.

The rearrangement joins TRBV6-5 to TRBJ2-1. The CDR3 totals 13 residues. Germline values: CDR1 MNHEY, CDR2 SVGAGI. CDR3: CASSYSILSAQFF.

CDR3 region: CASSPRIGAPDRPYEQYF. This chain joins TRBV11-2 and TRBJ2-7; TCRdb picks TRBD1, but there is no DNA to check that call. In germline, CDR1 is SGHAT, CDR2 FQNNGV. This CDR3 comprises 18 residues.

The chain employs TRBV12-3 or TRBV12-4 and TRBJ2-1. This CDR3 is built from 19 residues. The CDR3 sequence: CASSIFSVVTKISYNEQFF.

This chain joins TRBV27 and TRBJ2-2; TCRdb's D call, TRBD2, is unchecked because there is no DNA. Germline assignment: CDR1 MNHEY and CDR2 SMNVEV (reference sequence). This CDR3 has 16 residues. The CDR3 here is CASSPWASGLTGELFF.

The CDR3 reads CSAKLGLERISDTQYF. V is TRBV20-1 and J is TRBJ2-3; lacking DNA, the TRBD2 call made by TCRdb goes unchecked. The CDR3 extends over 16 amino acids. Germline V gives CDR1 DFQATT, CDR2 SNEGSKA (reference sequence).

CDR3 protein: CASIWPNRGNEQFF. The V call is TRBV27, the J call TRBJ2-1; the D call of TRBD1 rests on TCRdb alone, since no DNA is present to check it. Germline CDR1 reads MNHEY; CDR2 reads SMNVEV (reference sequence). The CDR3 is made up of 14 amino acids.

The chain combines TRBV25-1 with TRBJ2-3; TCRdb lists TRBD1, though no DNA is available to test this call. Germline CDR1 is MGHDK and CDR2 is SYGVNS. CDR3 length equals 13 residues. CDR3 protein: CASRDRGRDTQYF. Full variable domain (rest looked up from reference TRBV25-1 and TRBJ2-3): EADIYQTPRYLVIGTGKKITLECSQTMGHDKMYWYQQDPGMELHLIHYSYGVNSTEKGDLSSESTVSRIRTEHFPLTLESARPSHTSQYLCASRDRGRDTQYFGPGTRLTVL.

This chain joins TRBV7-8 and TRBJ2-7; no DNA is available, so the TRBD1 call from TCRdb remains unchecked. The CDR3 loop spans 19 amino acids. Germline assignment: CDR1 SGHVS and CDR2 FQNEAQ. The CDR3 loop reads CASSLRGTGPGGSSYEQYF.

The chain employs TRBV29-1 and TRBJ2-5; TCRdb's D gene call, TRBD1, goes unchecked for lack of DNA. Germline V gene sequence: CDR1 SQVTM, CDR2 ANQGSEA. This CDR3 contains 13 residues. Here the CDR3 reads CSAFSGGGETQYF. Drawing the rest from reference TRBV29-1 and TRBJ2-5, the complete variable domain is SAVISQKPSRDICQRGTSLTIQCQVDSQVTMMFWYRQQPGQSLTLIATANQGSEATYESGFVIDKFPISRPNLTFSTLTVSNMSPEDSSIYLCSAFSGGGETQYFGPGTRLLVL.

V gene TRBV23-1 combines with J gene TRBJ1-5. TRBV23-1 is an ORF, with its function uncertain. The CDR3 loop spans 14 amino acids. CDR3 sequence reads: CATDWSADDQPQHF.

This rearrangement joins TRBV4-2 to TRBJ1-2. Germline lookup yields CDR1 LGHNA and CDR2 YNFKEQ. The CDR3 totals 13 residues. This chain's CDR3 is CASSQEGGHGYTF.